This T cell receptor beta chain was recovered during a study of T cells in localized non-small cell lung cancer (dated by TCRdb to 2018 to 2020). About the study as a whole: T cell repertoires of about 230 early-stage NSCLC patients were analyzed, with tumors being compared against uninvolved tumor-adjacent lungs. The cohort was made up of a few hundred treatment-naive NSCLC patients whose localized lung tumors had been resected. NSCLC patients had a mean age of around 70 years, and 129 were male and some 98 female.

At diagnosis, peripheral blood, uninvolved tumor-adjacent lung and tumor were collected and stored as a combination of fresh-frozen and FFPE material. For TCR repertoire profiling, the blood samples were analyzed as peripheral blood mononuclear cells. What the study reported, not specific to this receptor: Uninvolved tumor-adjacent lung showed the highest T cell clonality, higher than tumor, which suggests more focused antigenic responses in the uninvolved tumor-adjacent lung. A median of 57 of the top 100 tumor clones turned up in the paired uninvolved adjacent lung, and 25 to 30 of those clones also ranked among the top 100 of that same adjacent lung. Longer overall survival was associated with higher T cell density in blood, whereas shorter survival was associated with higher clonality in adjacent lung. Because multi-region sequencing of the tumors was not done, intratumor heterogeneity could not be ruled out. Since the design was exploratory, TCR variables were selected using unadjusted p-values with no false-discovery rate correction.

Looking up the germline V gene yields CDR1 SGDLS and CDR2 YYNGEE. The germline V end is reduced by 4 bases and the J end by 0 bases; junction bases left unmatched: 4. Including cysteine and phenylalanine, the CDR3 has 15 amino acids. The read is trimmed to its CDR3 DNA, 45 bases read in frame from base 1. For this clone: The clone's antigen remains unknown. No much larger clone is present one base from it, and per-base qualities are unavailable.

The immunoSEQ Assay was used to sequence TCR beta CDR3 regions from DNA. In the paper's pipeline: To compute T cell density, TCR beta template counts were normalized to usable DNA, which was estimated by amplifying housekeeping genes. Using the preseqR package, richness was estimated by extrapolating to 120,000 templates for tissue samples and 400,000 templates for PBMC samples. Clonality was taken to be one minus Pielou's evenness. Tissue-enriched TCRs were identified through differential abundance testing performed on productive amino-acid clonotypes, with a minimum total count of 5 and an alpha of 0.1. The Jaccard Index and the Morisita Overlap Index were used to quantify repertoire overlap between compartments. GLIPH grouped TCR beta CDR3s together with public tetramer-defined viral CDR3s, and a viral motif had to include at least three viral sequences and also show V-gene enrichment. TCRdb retrieved this table from immuneACCESS and kept in-frame rearrangements only. Not all clones are present; in checked studies, unresolved V genes account for under half, and no reason is known for the remainder. V and J calls and clone size follow that table, whereas D and trimming were derived from the DNA. Present in this sample are about 33,000 clones, roughly 88% of which were seen just once. Together, the top ten hold roughly 4% of the sample.

The source is a man aged 35-69 years with stage I lung adenocarcinoma. The sample was peripheral blood, taken before any cancer treatment. The chain couples TRBV9 to TRBJ2-7; 10 bases in between match TRBD2. CDR3 protein: CASSISGGTSYEQYF. The sequenced DNA is TGTGCCAGCAGCATTAGCGGGGGGACCTCCTACGAGCAGTACTTC.